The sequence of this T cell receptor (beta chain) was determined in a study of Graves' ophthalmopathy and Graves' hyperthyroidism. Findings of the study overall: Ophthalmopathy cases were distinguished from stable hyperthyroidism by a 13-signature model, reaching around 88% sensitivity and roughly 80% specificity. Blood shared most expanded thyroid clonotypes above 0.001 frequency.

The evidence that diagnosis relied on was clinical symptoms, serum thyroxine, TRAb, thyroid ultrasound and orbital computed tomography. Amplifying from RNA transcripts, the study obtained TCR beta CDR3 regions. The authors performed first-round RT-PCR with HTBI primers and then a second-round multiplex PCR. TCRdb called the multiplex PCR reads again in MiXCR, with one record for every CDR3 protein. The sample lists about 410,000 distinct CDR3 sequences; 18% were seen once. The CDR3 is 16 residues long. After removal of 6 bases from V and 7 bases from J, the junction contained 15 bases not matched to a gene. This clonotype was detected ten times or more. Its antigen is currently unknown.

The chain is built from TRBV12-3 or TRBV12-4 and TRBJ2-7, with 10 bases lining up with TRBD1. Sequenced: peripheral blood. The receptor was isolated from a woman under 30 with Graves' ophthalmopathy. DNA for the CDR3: TGTGCCAGCAGGGGAGACGGACAGGGGGACAATAGGGAGCAGTACTTC. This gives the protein CASRGDGQGDNREQYF.